Below are 8 T cell receptor beta chains sequenced from a single sample in a study of cytomegalovirus exposure and HLA in healthy donors. The primer mix had 60 Vbeta and 13 Jbeta primers. Method: immunoSEQ multiplex PCR; TCRdb's copy keeps in-frame clones and lacks some. The data show some 96,000 clones, approximately 77% seen once. Sample: PBMCs. These receptors came from a female donor in good health and CMV-seronegative.

V usage is TRBV4-2 and J usage is TRBJ2-5; 9 bases are shared with TRBD2. The germline gives CDR1 LGHNA, CDR2 YNFKEQ. CDR3 length: 19 amino acids. The V and J ends lost 1 base and 2 bases, in that order; junction bases with no gene match: 14. The CDR3, as DNA: TGTGCCAGCAGCCAAGGTAGCAGTTCAACTAGCGGGCCGCAAGAGACCCAGTACTTC. It encodes CASSQGSSSTSGPQETQYF.

The chain has TRBV4-2 and TRBJ2-4; 7 positions agree with TRBD1. There are 13 residues in the CDR3. Germline trimming cut 2 bases from V and 9 bases from J; bases unmatched to any gene: 4. Germline assignment: CDR1 LGHNA and CDR2 YNFKEQ. The CDR3 DNA reads as TGTGCCAGCAGCCAAAACGGACAGGCCATTCAGTACTTC. Translating gives CASSQNGQAIQYF.

The genes are TRBV18 and TRBJ2-7; the match to TRBD2 covers 11 bases. Germline V gene lookup returns CDR1 KGHSH and CDR2 LQKENI. The CDR3 loop spans 18 amino acids. V lost 2 bases to trimming and J lost 5 bases; unmatched junction nucleotides: 14. The chain's CDR3 is CASSPMVIRLAGRDEQYF. DNA of the CDR3: TGTGCCAGCTCACCAATGGTAATTCGACTAGCGGGGAGGGACGAGCAGTACTTC.

This rearrangement joins TRBV7-8 to TRBJ2-3; 8 bases are shared with TRBD1. Trimming removed 1 base from V and 2 bases from J; junction bases left unmatched: 2. The CDR3 spans 15 residues. From germline, CDR1 is SGHVS and CDR2 FQNEAQ. DNA of the CDR3: TGTGCCAGCAGCTTAGTACAGGGGGACACAGATACGCAGTATTTT. Amino acid sequence: CASSLVQGDTDTQYF.

The chain uses TRBV21-1 and TRBJ2-7; the table's D call TRBD2 went unverified against the DNA. TRBV21-1 is a pseudogene locus. This CDR3 is 13 amino acids long. The CDR3 reads CASSIGFSYEQYF. In DNA, the CDR3 is TGTGCCAGCAGCATCGGGTTCTCCTACGAGCAGTACTTC.

This clone has more than one count but fewer than ten. V usage is TRBV5-4 and J usage is TRBJ2-1, with D perhaps TRBD1 (5 bases). CDR1 is SGHNT, CDR2 YYREEE, per germline (reference sequence). This CDR3 comprises 15 residues. Trimming removed 2 bases from V and 0 bases from J, with 9 bases in between. CDR3 protein: CASSLAGNSYNEQFF. CDR3 DNA: TGTGCCAGCAGCTTAGCAGGGAACTCCTACAATGAGCAGTTCTTC.

The sample holds one count of this clone. This chain links TRBV7-9 with TRBJ2-7; 8 bases match TRBD1. The CDR3 covers 15 residues. CDR1 is SEHNR and CDR2 is FQNEAQ in the germline V gene (reference sequence). The junction had 10 bases not matched to a gene; V was cut back by 4 bases and J by 5 bases. This CDR3 reads CASSSLTGGSDEQYF. The CDR3 DNA is TGTGCCAGCAGCTCACTTACAGGGGGTAGCGACGAGCAGTACTTC.

This clone appeared once. The V call is TRBV9, the J call TRBJ2-1; TRBD1 matches at 7 bases. CDR1 SGDLS and CDR2 YYNGEE come from the germline V gene. This CDR3 contains 13 residues. V lost 4 bases and J lost 5; bases outside the gene matches: 3. The CDR3 DNA is TGTGCCAGCAGCAAGGGACAGAACAATGAGCAGTTCTTC. This translates into CASSKGQNNEQFF.